The clone carrying this T cell receptor beta chain was observed once. The data derive from a study of technical replicates of blood from a few donors. This table comes from immunoSEQ multiplex PCR, and its TCRdb copy is limited to in-frame clones, with some not included. Among fewer than 70,000 clones, roughly 84% were seen once, and the ten largest hold approximately 5.9%. Per the germline V gene, CDR1 is ENHRY and CDR2 is SYGVKD. V was trimmed by 0 bases and J by 4 bases, leaving 13 bases between them. The CDR3 extends over 16 amino acids. The sample was PBMCs. The sequence came from a human donor in good health. Some clones in this sample may be carry-over from other donors' samples. This rearrangement joins TRBV10-3 to TRBJ1-3; D unresolved. In DNA form, the CDR3 reads TGTGCCATCAGTGAGTCTAATCCTATAAGCGGAAACACCATATATTTT. Residues: CAISESNPISGNTIYF.